This TCR beta chain was profiled in a study of T cells expressing NK-cell markers. Germline V gives CDR1 DFQATT, CDR2 SNEGSKA (reference sequence). CDR3 length equals 15 residues. UMI-tagged 5'RACE template switching yielded the TCR beta cDNA. No DNA is given; TCRdb re-called the 5' RACE reads and lists each CDR3 protein once. This sample's table reports around 380,000 distinct CDR3 sequences. The gene calls are TRBV20-1 and TRBJ2-1; checking the TCRdb D call of TRBD2 is not possible without DNA. The sequence was obtained from a woman aged 45-60 years in good health. The material sequenced was blood T cells: a sorted CD56 or NKG2C T cell subset, CD4+ or CD8+ T cells, or bulk PBMC T cells (not recorded which). The chain's CDR3 is CSAREATSGKNEQFF.